The source of this T cell receptor beta chain is a study of T-cell memory formation after mild COVID-19. General study results and limits: Of the contracting clones, CD4+ ones lay mainly in CM and EM, and CD8+ ones in EMRA. Balance between CD4 and CD8 was seen in clones contracting day 15 to 85, and a CD4+ lean was seen in later expanders.

This clonotype has only a few counts. Antigen unknown. TCRdb re-derived calls from the 5' RACE reads in MiXCR, one entry per CDR3 protein. The sample contains 400,000 or so distinct CDR3 sequences, about 19% of which appear only once. This CDR3 contains 14 residues. With 6 bases clipped from V and 5 bases from J, the junction kept 3 bases outside the gene matches. Germline CDR1 and CDR2: SEHNR and FQNEAQ (reference sequence). The sequencing sample was made of PBMCs or a T cell subset sorted from them (not recorded which). The V and J genes are TRBV7-9 and TRBJ2-2; 10 nucleotides line up with TRBD1. The origin of this receptor is an adult woman who had mild COVID-19 (a few samples of this study predate the infection). Cell type and time point are not known. CDR3 sequence: CASRLGQGTGELFF. In nucleotides, the CDR3 is TGTGCCAGCAGACTGGGACAGGGGACCGGGGAGCTGTTTTTT.